One and the same sample provided the 18 T cell receptor beta chains below, sequenced in a study of Tregs in tolerant kidney transplant recipients (dated by TCRdb to the late 2010s). The time point label, read with the paper, signifies: blood sample drawn before combined kidney and bone marrow transplant. The library was generated by the immunoSEQ multiplex PCR assay. TCRdb re-hosts the immuneACCESS table, in-frame sequences only. Its copies lack some clones; in the studies checked, an unresolved V gene accounts for under half of them, and the cause for the rest is not known. The sample table lists about 83,000 clones, 95% to 98% of them with a count of one. 0.56% of the sample belongs to the ten largest clones. Sequenced here: CD4+ T cells from blood, sampled before the transplant. These receptors originate from a human donor who received a combined kidney and bone marrow transplant.

The chain is built from TRBV11-2 and TRBJ2-5, with a weak D call TRBD2 (6 bases). CDR1 SGHAT and CDR2 FQNNGV come from the germline V gene. The CDR3 is made up of 13 amino acids. Trimming shortened V by 8 bases and J by 4 bases, and 14 bases separated the two germline ends. The CDR3 sequence is CASPEPGGETQYF. Written as DNA, the CDR3 is TGTGCCAGCCCCGAGCCCGGGGGAGAGACCCAGTACTTC.

The chain recombines TRBV4-2 with TRBJ1-4, with 10 bases matching TRBD1. The CDR3 runs 15 residues. V lost 6 bases to trimming and J lost 9 bases; unmatched junction nucleotides: 10. From germline, CDR1 is LGHNA and CDR2 YNFKEQ. CDR3 protein: CASSEQPGQGKKLFF. In DNA, the CDR3 is TGTGCCAGCAGTGAACAACCGGGACAGGGGAAAAAACTGTTTTTT.

This clone was found a few times. The chain links TRBV7-8 to TRBJ2-3; 10 bases are shared with TRBD2. V gave up 1 base and J gave up 4 bases; unmatched junction bases: 5. CDR3 length: 16 residues. The V gene's germline CDR1 is SGHVS and CDR2 FQNEAQ. CDR3 DNA: TGTGCCAGCAGCTTAGTGAGCGGGGGGGCGTCAGATACGCAGTATTTT. Encoded protein: CASSLVSGGASDTQYF.

CDR3 residues: CASSEAPVLLGTDTQYF. CDR3 bases: TGTGCCAGCAGTGAAGCGCCGGTCCTGTTGGGCACAGATACGCAGTATTTT. The chain combines TRBV6-1 with TRBJ2-3, with D unclear. Per germline, CDR1 MNHNS and CDR2 SASEGT. The CDR3 totals 17 residues. The germline V and J ends were trimmed by 0 bases and 1 base, with 14 bases remaining between them.

The chain joins TRBV7-9 to TRBJ2-2; no firm D call. The CDR3 has 13 amino acids. Trimming pared 5 bases from V and 4 bases from J, leaving 8 bases between. Germline V gives CDR1 SEHNR, CDR2 FQNEAQ (reference sequence). The CDR3 nucleotides are TGTGCCAGCAGCCTCAGTACCACCGGGGAGCTGTTTTTT. Translation: CASSLSTTGELFF. Full variable domain (remainder filled in from reference TRBV7-9 and TRBJ2-2): DTGVSQNPRHKITKRGQNVTFRCDPISEHNRLYWYRQTLGQGPEFLTYFQNEAQLEKSRLLSDRFSAERPKGSFSTLEIQRTEQGDSAMYLCASSLSTTGELFFGEGSRLTVL.

This chain links TRBV7-8 with TRBJ2-1; D is possibly TRBD2 (6 bases). V lost 10 bases and J 1 base, leaving 14 bases between the germline ends. The CDR3 is 14 residues long. The germline V gene encodes CDR1 SGHVS and CDR2 FQNEAQ. The CDR3 sequence is CANAPGASYNEQFF. The CDR3 nucleotides read TGTGCCAATGCCCCGGGAGCTTCCTACAATGAGCAGTTCTTC.

The V and J genes are TRBV7-2 and TRBJ2-7, with TRBD2 matching 8 bases. J lost 7 bases, V lost 3 bases, and 11 bases had no gene match. Germline V CDR1 and CDR2: SGHTA, FQGNSA. The CDR3 extends over 15 amino acids. The CDR3 here is CASSLKAGEFREQYF. The CDR3 DNA sequence: TGTGCCAGCAGCTTGAAAGCGGGAGAGTTCCGGGAGCAGTACTTC.

CDR3 nucleotides: TGTGCCTGGAGTGTTGGACAGGGGGCTAAGAAACTGTTTTTT. Its translation: CAWSVGQGAKKLFF. The genes are TRBV30 and TRBJ1-4, with 11 bases fitting TRBD1. The germline V gene encodes CDR1 GTSNPN and CDR2 SVGIG (reference sequence). The CDR3 is 14 residues long. Losses at the gene ends were 0 bases for V and 11 bases for J; bases not matched to a gene: 5.

The chain is built from TRBV19 and TRBJ2-2, with TRBD1 matching 7 bases. This CDR3 is 14 amino acids long. The germline V gene encodes CDR1 LNHDA and CDR2 SQIVND (reference sequence). The V segment lost 7 bases and the J segment 3 bases; nucleotides outside the gene matches: 5. CDR3 protein: CASIPGTDTGELFF. In DNA, the CDR3 is TGTGCCAGTATCCCCGGGACAGACACCGGGGAGCTGTTTTTT.

The rearrangement uses TRBV19 and TRBJ2-7; 9 nucleotides match TRBD1. The V gene end was trimmed by 9 bases and the J gene end by 2 bases; junction bases not matched to a gene: 8. The CDR3 covers 14 residues. In germline, CDR1 is LNHDA, CDR2 SQIVND (reference sequence). The CDR3 protein is CASATGTGTYEQYF. In nucleotides, the CDR3 is TGTGCCAGCGCGACCGGGACAGGGACCTACGAGCAGTACTTC. The variable domain in full, completed from reference TRBV19 and TRBJ2-7, reads DGGITQSPKYLFRKEGQNVTLSCEQNLNHDAMYWYRQDPGQGLRLIYYSQIVNDFQKGDIAEGYSVSREKKESFPLTVTSAQKNPTAFYLCASATGTGTYEQYFGPGTRLTVT.

The chain recombines TRBV11-1 with TRBJ1-1; D gene unclear. This CDR3 has 17 residues. Trimming pared 5 bases from V and 0 bases from J, leaving 19 bases between. Germline V gives CDR1 SGHAT, CDR2 FQDESV (reference sequence). CDR3 DNA sequence: TGTGCCAGCAGCCCTATAAAGCAGGCAAGGATGAACACTGAAGCTTTCTTT. The encoded protein is CASSPIKQARMNTEAFF.

This chain connects TRBV7-8 to TRBJ1-5; D may be TRBD1 (5 bases). The CDR3 extends over 14 amino acids. V gave up 5 bases and J gave up 4 bases, with 12 bases separating them. Germline V gene lookup returns CDR1 SGHVS and CDR2 FQNEAQ. DNA for the CDR3: TGTGCCAGCAGCCCCGGGACTCTTAATCAGCCCCAGCATTTT. Protein sequence: CASSPGTLNQPQHF.

The chain carries TRBV5-1 and TRBJ1-2; 8 positions agree with TRBD1. The CDR3 sequence is 16 residues long. Germline-derived CDR1 and CDR2 are SGHRS and YFSETQ. J lost 8 bases, V lost 6 bases, and 18 bases had no gene match. CDR3 loop: CASTVSGQGTSDGYTF. The CDR3 nucleotides read TGCGCCAGCACAGTATCCGGACAGGGTACATCGGACGGCTACACCTTC. The full variable domain, in which reference TRBV5-1 and TRBJ1-2 provide the parts outside the CDR3, is KAGVTQTPRYLIKTRGQQVTLSCSPISGHRSVSWYQQTPGQGLQFLFEYFSETQRNKGNFPGRFSGRQFSNSRSEMNVSTLELGDSALYLCASTVSGQGTSDGYTFGSGTRLTVV.

The V gene is TRBV5-6, the J gene TRBJ2-5; D remains unclear. Germline loops: CDR1 SGHDT, CDR2 YYEEEE. Trimming took 6 bases from V and 2 from J, leaving 5 bases between them. The CDR3 runs to 11 residues. CDR3 nucleotide sequence: TGTGCCAGCAAGCTGCAAGAGACCCAGTACTTC. Translation gives CASKLQETQYF.

The gene calls are TRBV19 and TRBJ1-3; D may be TRBD1 (5 bases). This CDR3 spans 16 amino acids. Germline CDR1 and CDR2: LNHDA and SQIVND (reference sequence). Trimming removed 5 bases at V and 0 bases at J, with 14 bases between. The CDR3 spells CASSSAPGLSGNTIYF. The CDR3 coding sequence is TGTGCCAGTAGTTCCGCCCCGGGACTCTCTGGAAACACCATATATTTT.

This chain uses TRBV5-1 with TRBJ2-1, with D hard to call. Trimming took 4 bases from V and 5 from J, leaving 13 bases between them. CDR1 and CDR2 (germline): SGHRS, YFSETQ. CDR3 length equals 14 residues. The CDR3 DNA sequence: TGCGCCAGCAGCAAACTACCCGCTGACAATGAGCAGTTCTTC. Residues: CASSKLPADNEQFF.

This sequence joins TRBV9 and TRBJ2-7, with 10 positions matching TRBD2. The CDR3 covers 12 residues. Germline values: CDR1 SGDLS, CDR2 YYNGEE. V shed 3 bases, J shed 7 bases, and the junction held 1 base outside the gene matches. The CDR3 loop reads CASSATSGEQYF. CDR3 coding DNA: TGTGCCAGCAGCGCGACTAGCGGGGAGCAGTACTTC.

The chain couples TRBV4-3 to TRBJ1-1; D is undetermined. V was pared by 3 bases and J by 4 bases, with 9 bases between. The CDR3 length is 13 residues. CDR1 and CDR2 from the germline V gene are LGHNA and YSLEER. The CDR3 reads CASSQGEGTEAFF. CDR3 coding DNA: TGCGCCAGCAGCCAGGGTGAGGGCACTGAAGCTTTCTTT.